This T cell receptor (beta chain) was observed in a study of blood T cells in healthy people across ages. Findings and caveats of the study: Age showed a roughly linear inverse relationship with TCR beta diversity per million T cells.

Peripheral blood samples of around 9.5 milliliters were drawn from each donor. Then a second PCR, running roughly 7 to 11 cycles, was carried out with a sample-barcoded 5' primer and a J-beta primer mix. Every molecule of cDNA carried a tag from a template-switch adaptor with 12 random nucleotides. One entry per CDR3 protein results from TCRdb running MiXCR on the 5' RACE reads. The sample lists some 780,000 distinct CDR3 sequences, roughly three fifths occurring once. To note about this clonotype: No antigen is known for it.

Germline loops: CDR1 SGHTA, CDR2 FQGTGA. The CDR3 has 13 residues. The germline V and J ends were trimmed by 0 bases and 8 bases, with 10 bases remaining between them. Sequencing input: blood. The source is a man in his forties or fifties in good health. This chain connects TRBV7-3 to TRBJ1-1; the D is unclear. The chain's CDR3 is CASSLTGSEEAFF. The CDR3 DNA reads TGTGCCAGCAGCTTAACAGGGTCCGAAGAAGCTTTCTTT.